The text below deals with one T cell receptor beta chain. The V gene's germline CDR1 is MNHEY and CDR2 SMNVEV (reference sequence). The CDR3 runs 16 residues. With 5 bases removed from V and 0 bases from J, the gap between germline ends came to 15 bases. Primed by a sample-barcoded 5' primer and a J-beta primer mix, a second PCR proceeded for about 7 to 12 cycles. TCRdb re-called the 5' RACE reads through MiXCR, storing one row per CDR3 protein. Altogether about 730,000 distinct CDR3 sequences are present, about 40% being singletons, with the ten largest covering 20% to 25%. The sample comes from a study of blood T cells in healthy people across ages.

This TCR was sampled from a woman in her fifties or sixties in good health. The sequenced sample was blood. The rearrangement uses TRBV27 and TRBJ2-3, with no clear D. Here the CDR3 reads CASSADPSGSTDTQYF. CDR3 bases: TGTGCCAGCAGTGCCGACCCCTCTGGTAGCACAGATACGCAGTATTTT.